The rows below give T cell receptor beta chains drawn from one sample of a study of T cell repertoires in cytomegalovirus infection. TCRdb fed the reads into MiXCR, producing one record per CDR3 protein. Counted here are approximately 180,000 distinct CDR3 sequences, roughly 19% occurring once; the ten biggest clones make up around 3.1%. Sequenced material: PBMCs. Receptors were obtained from a human donor in good health (CMV status not recorded). Some clones in this sample may be carry-over from other donors' samples. Both conserved end residues are part of each CDR3. Each record gives: clone size, V gene, J gene, D gene, CDR3 DNA, CDR3 protein. A D gene is named only where the DNA matches it firmly. The listing skips clone size in some rows; elsewhere it reads once, few, many or a size class.

.	TRBV4-1	TRBJ2-7	.	TGCGCCAGCAGCCACCCGACAGGCCCCCGGGGGGAGCAGTACTTC	CASSHPTGPRGEQYF
.	TRBV29-1	TRBJ1-5	.	TGCAGCGTTGGGACCGAGTATCAGCCCCAGCATTTT	CSVGTEYQPQHF
few	TRBV7-4	TRBJ2-7	.	TGTGCCAGCAGCCTTCCAGGGCATGCGGCCGAGCAGTACTTC	CASSLPGHAAEQYF
many	TRBV19	TRBJ1-5	.	TGTGCCAGTGGGCAGAATAGCAATCAGCCCCAGCATTTT	CASGQNSNQPQHF
.	TRBV12-3/TRBV12-4	TRBJ1-5	.	TGTGCCAGCAGGCCTCAGGGCCTCAATCAGCCCCAGCATTTT	CASRPQGLNQPQHF
.	TRBV5-4	TRBJ2-1	TRBD1	TGTGCCAGCAGCATAACCGGGACAGGGACCAATGAGCAGTTCTTC	CASSITGTGTNEQFF
few	TRBV11-3	TRBJ2-7	.	TGTGCCAGCAGCCCGGACGGTCACGAGCAGTACTTC	CASSPDGHEQYF
once	TRBV6-5	TRBJ2-5	.	TGTGCCAGCAGTCGCGGTTGGACCCAGTACTTC	CASSRGWTQYF
.	TRBV28	TRBJ1-2	.	TGTGCCAGCAGTTCAAGGGGTCGGCGATTCTATGGCTACACCTTC	CASSSRGRRFYGYTF
.	TRBV6-2/TRBV6-3	TRBJ2-1	TRBD1	TGTGCCAGCAGCATTTCCCCAGTGACAGGGATTCGGTCCTACAATGAGCAGTTCTTC	CASSISPVTGIRSYNEQFF
many	TRBV4-1	TRBJ2-3	TRBD1	TGCGCCAGCAGCCAAGATGGAGTCAAGGGGGCTTCGCAGTATTTT	CASSQDGVKGASQYF
.	TRBV29-1	TRBJ1-2	.	TGCAGCGTTGAAGGGGACCTTAACTATGGCTACACCTTC	CSVEGDLNYGYTF
few	TRBV28	TRBJ1-3	.	TGTGCCAGCGGCGGGGGGCGAGGTGGAAACACCATATATTTT	CASGGGRGGNTIYF
few	TRBV5-4	TRBJ1-1	TRBD1	TGTGCCAGCAGCTTGCCCACAGGGGGCGGCGGGAACACTGAAGCTTTCTTT	CASSLPTGGGGNTEAFF
few	TRBV7-8	TRBJ1-6	.	TGTGCCAGCAGCGATTCTGACAGAAGGGTCCACTTT	CASSDSDRRVHF
few	TRBV28	TRBJ2-1	.	TGTGCCAGCAGTTTTAAGGGAGGCCGGGGCTACAATGAGCAGTTCTTC	CASSFKGGRGYNEQFF
.	TRBV4-1	TRBJ2-5	.	TGCGCCAGCAGCCAAGATCTAGGAAGGGAGACCCAGTACTTC	CASSQDLGRETQYF
many	TRBV4-3	TRBJ2-1	TRBD2	TGCGCCAGCAGCCAACTTTTTAGCGGGAGGGCCGGTGATGAGCAGTTCTTC	CASSQLFSGRAGDEQFF
many	TRBV12-3/TRBV12-4	TRBJ1-2	.	TGTGCCAGCAGTATCCGGGACGGACGCTATGGCTACACCTTC	CASSIRDGRYGYTF
many	TRBV11-1	TRBJ2-2	.	TGTGCCAGCAGTAGGGACGGACTGAACACCGGGGAGCTGTTTTTT	CASSRDGLNTGELFF
many	TRBV19	TRBJ1-2	TRBD1	TGTGCCAGTAGCCCCAGGGGGCGCCTCGACTATGGCTACACCTTC	CASSPRGRLDYGYTF
.	TRBV6-6	TRBJ2-7	TRBD1	TGTGCCAGCGGCAGGGGGCGTGAGTTCCACGAGCAGTACTTC	CASGRGREFHEQYF